The next 29 T cell receptor beta chains were all read from a single sample in a study of technical replicates of blood from a few donors. Using immunoSEQ multiplex PCR, the repertoire was profiled, and TCRdb retains in-frame clones only, with some absent. The data show roughly 85,000 clones, nearly 95% seen once. The sample consisted of T cells isolated from PBMCs. Receptor source: a human donor in good health.

V gene TRBV28 combines with J gene TRBJ1-1; D ambiguous. Germline V CDR1 and CDR2: MDHEN, SYDVKM. The V and J ends lost 6 bases and 7 bases respectively, with 15 bases between them. The CDR3 spans 13 residues. The CDR3 protein is CASRRDLAGEAFF. The CDR3 DNA reads as TGTGCCAGCAGGCGTGACCTAGCAGGTGAAGCTTTCTTT. The full variable domain, with the rest looked up from reference TRBV28 and TRBJ1-1, is DVKVTQSSRYLVKRTGEKVFLECVQDMDHENMFWYRQDPGLGLRLIYFSYDVKMKEKGDIPEGYSVSREKKERFSLILESASTNQTSMYLCASRRDLAGEAFFGQGTRLTVV.

This chain connects TRBV4-1 to TRBJ1-2, with D hard to call. Germline loops: CDR1 MGHRA, CDR2 YSYEKL. V was shortened by 5 bases and J by 7 bases, with 8 bases between the two germline ends. This CDR3 contains 11 residues. CDR3 in amino acids: CASSTTGGYTF. CDR3 nucleotides: TGCGCCAGCAGCACTACGGGTGGCTACACCTTC.

The chain carries TRBV29-1 and TRBJ2-7, with 8 bases identical to TRBD2. The V and J ends lost 8 bases and 0 bases, in that order; junction bases with no gene match: 9. This CDR3 region has 14 residues. Germline CDR1 SQVTM, CDR2 ANQGSEA. CDR3: CSISTGTSSYEQYF. The CDR3 DNA sequence: TGCAGCATCTCGACCGGGACTAGCTCCTACGAGCAGTACTTC.

V is TRBV5-4 and J is TRBJ1-3; TRBD1 aligns across 7 bases. V trimming: 3 bases; J trimming: 1 base; junction bases outside the gene matches: 7. CDR1 SGHNT and CDR2 YYREEE come from the germline V gene (reference sequence). The CDR3 runs to 16 residues. The CDR3 is CASSSGGGGSGNTIYF. The DNA of the CDR3 is TGTGCCAGCAGCTCGGGAGGGGGCGGTTCTGGAAACACCATATATTTT. The entire variable domain, with the rest obtained from reference TRBV5-4 and TRBJ1-3, is as follows: ETGVTQSPTHLIKTRGQQVTLRCSSQSGHNTVSWYQQALGQGPQFIFQYYREEENGRGNFPPRFSGLQFPNYSSELNVNALELDDSALYLCASSSGGGGSGNTIYFGEGSWLTVV.

The V gene is TRBV23-1, the J gene TRBJ2-5, with TRBD2 matching 14 bases. TRBV23-1 is placed among ORFs of uncertain function. The CDR3 sequence is 19 residues long. With 8 bases clipped from V and 3 bases from J, the junction kept 17 bases outside the gene matches. CDR3 region: CASGTGLAGESLAKETQYF. The CDR3 DNA sequence: TGCGCCAGCGGAACGGGACTAGCGGGAGAATCTCTGGCCAAAGAGACCCAGTACTTC.

The chain has TRBV5-4 and TRBJ1-1; unclear D gene. The CDR3 runs to 15 residues. Trimming took 0 bases from V and 3 from J, leaving 12 bases between them. Germline loops: CDR1 SGHNT, CDR2 YYREEE (reference sequence). CDR3 DNA: TGTGCCAGCAGCTTGGTTGCGTCCAAATACACTGAAGCTTTCTTT. This encodes CASSLVASKYTEAFF.

The genes are TRBV27 and TRBJ2-7; no definite D call. Trimming shortened V by 3 bases and J by 0 bases, and 6 bases separated the two germline ends. CDR3 length: 13 residues. CDR1 and CDR2 from the germline V gene are MNHEY and SMNVEV (reference sequence). In DNA, the CDR3 is TGTGCCAGCAGTTTGTTCAGCTCCTACGAGCAGTACTTC. Protein sequence: CASSLFSSYEQYF.

This rearrangement joins TRBV2 to TRBJ2-1; D possibly corresponds to TRBD2 (6 bases). The CDR3 covers 13 residues. CDR1 and CDR2 from the germline V gene are SNHLY and FYNNEI. Trimming stripped 6 bases from V and 5 bases from J, with 11 bases between. The CDR3: CASRLVADNEQFF. The CDR3 bases are TGTGCCAGCAGATTAGTAGCGGACAATGAGCAGTTCTTC.

V usage is TRBV9 and J usage is TRBJ2-3; TRBD2 matches at 10 bases. Germline V gene lookup returns CDR1 SGDLS and CDR2 YYNGEE. The CDR3 totals 16 residues. With 3 bases clipped from V and 6 bases from J, the junction kept 10 bases outside the gene matches. The CDR3 DNA reads as TGTGCCAGCAGCGCCCTAGCGGGAGCTTTTATGGATACGCAGTATTTT. Translating it yields CASSALAGAFMDTQYF.

The chain employs TRBV19 and TRBJ1-5; 10 nucleotides line up with TRBD1. The germline V gene encodes CDR1 LNHDA and CDR2 SQIVND (reference sequence). V was clipped by 5 bases and J by 10 bases; unmatched bases: 2. This CDR3 is built from 12 residues. This chain's CDR3 is CASSATGGPQHF. The CDR3 DNA reads TGTGCCAGTAGTGCGACAGGGGGCCCCCAGCATTTT.

The V call is TRBV19, the J call TRBJ1-1; 7 bases match TRBD1. CDR1 is LNHDA, CDR2 SQIVND, per germline (reference sequence). The CDR3 is 14 residues long. Trimming removed 4 bases from V and 5 bases from J; junction bases left unmatched: 7. The CDR3 DNA reads TGTGCCAGTAGTAGCGGGACAGTAAGAACTGAAGCTTTCTTT. This encodes CASSSGTVRTEAFF.

The V gene is TRBV6-4, the J gene TRBJ2-1; 10 bases map to TRBD1. CDR3 length: 16 amino acids. CDR1 is MRHNA and CDR2 is SNTAGT in the germline V gene. J was trimmed by 6 bases and V by 2 bases; bases with no gene match: 7. CDR3 protein: CASSDLPGDRGNEQFF. The CDR3 DNA follows: TGTGCCAGCAGTGACCTCCCCGGGGACAGGGGCAATGAGCAGTTCTTC.

J is TRBJ2-7 and V is TRBV9; 8 bases match TRBD2. V trimming: 0 bases; J trimming: 3 bases; junction bases outside the gene matches: 5. The CDR3 has 15 residues. Germline lookup yields CDR1 SGDLS and CDR2 YYNGEE. CDR3 bases: TGTGCCAGCAGCGTAGCTGGCGGGGGGCTCTACGAGCAGTACTTC. This encodes CASSVAGGGLYEQYF.

This clone was recorded only once. This chain uses TRBV6-5 with TRBJ1-2; a weak D match, TRBD1 (5 bases). This CDR3 has 12 amino acids. Germline V CDR1 and CDR2: MNHEY, SVGAGI. V was shortened by 6 bases and J by 0 bases, with 5 bases between the two germline ends. CDR3 DNA sequence: TGTGCCAGCAGGACAGCTAACTATGGCTACACCTTC. It yields the protein CASRTANYGYTF.

The chain recombines TRBV5-1 with TRBJ2-1, with TRBD1 as a possible D gene (6 bases). CDR3 length equals 13 residues. The V end was cut by 4 bases, the J end by 4 bases, with 9 bases between. Germline V gene data show CDR1 as SGHRS and CDR2 as YFSETQ. CDR3 in amino acids: CASSPGQYNEQFF. The CDR3 coding sequence is TGCGCCAGCAGCCCGGGACAATACAATGAGCAGTTCTTC.

This chain joins TRBV30 and TRBJ1-6; 9 bases are a match to TRBD1. Germline V gives CDR1 GTSNPN, CDR2 SVGIG (reference sequence). V lost 0 bases and J lost 9; bases outside the gene matches: 3. The CDR3 has 14 residues. This chain's CDR3 is CAWSVQGASSPLHF. The CDR3 DNA sequence: TGTGCCTGGAGTGTACAGGGGGCGAGTTCACCCCTCCACTTT.

This chain uses TRBV6-1 with TRBJ1-5; 12 bases are shared with TRBD1. Trimming removed 4 bases from V and 7 bases from J; junction bases left unmatched: 5. Germline V gene data show CDR1 as MNHNS and CDR2 as SASEGT. The length of the CDR3 is 15 residues. The CDR3 reads CASSAGQGAGQPQHF. The CDR3 DNA is TGTGCCAGCAGTGCGGGACAGGGGGCAGGCCAGCCCCAGCATTTT.

The rearrangement uses TRBV28 and TRBJ1-2; tentatively, D is TRBD1 (6 bases). CDR3 length: 12 residues. V was trimmed by 8 bases and J by 4 bases, leaving 11 bases between them. CDR1 and CDR2 from the germline V gene are MDHEN and SYDVKM. The CDR3: CASQQGSYGYTF. DNA of the CDR3: TGTGCCAGCCAACAGGGCTCCTATGGCTACACCTTC.

V gene TRBV5-1 combines with J gene TRBJ2-3; 14 bases align to TRBD2. The germline CDR1 and CDR2 sequences are SGHRS and YFSETQ. The CDR3 totals 16 residues. J gave up 0 bases and V 4 bases, and 1 base lay outside the gene matches. CDR3 region: CASSRLAGGSTDTQYF. The CDR3 DNA is TGCGCCAGCAGCCGACTAGCGGGAGGGAGCACAGATACGCAGTATTTT.

The chain couples TRBV10-3 to TRBJ1-3; 10 bases line up with TRBD1. Germline CDR1 is ENHRY and CDR2 is SYGVKD. CDR3 size: 18 residues. V lost 2 bases, J lost 0 bases, and 7 bases stayed unmatched. This CDR3 reads CAISETVGQGSSGNTIYF. As DNA, the CDR3 is TGTGCCATCAGTGAGACCGTGGGACAGGGGTCCTCTGGAAACACCATATATTTT.

V is TRBV10-2 and J is TRBJ1-1, with TRBD1 matching 9 bases. The CDR3 extends over 12 amino acids. The V gene end was trimmed by 7 bases and the J gene end by 4 bases; junction bases not matched to a gene: 1. Germline assignment: CDR1 WSHSY and CDR2 SAAADI. CDR3 amino acids: CASKTGGTEAFF. Here the CDR3 DNA reads TGCGCCAGCAAGACAGGGGGCACTGAAGCTTTCTTT.

The rearrangement uses TRBV10-3 and TRBJ1-2, with 9 bases fitting TRBD1. Germline CDR1 and CDR2: ENHRY and SYGVKD. The CDR3 is 14 residues long. V trimming: 5 bases; J trimming: 8 bases; junction bases outside the gene matches: 9. The CDR3 reads CAISQFDRGKGYTF. As DNA, the CDR3 is TGTGCCATCAGTCAGTTTGACAGGGGGAAAGGCTACACCTTC.

V is TRBV7-3 and J is TRBJ1-1; tentative D call: TRBD1 (6 bases). Germline CDR1 SGHTA, CDR2 FQGTGA. V lost 5 bases and J 1 base, leaving 14 bases between the germline ends. This CDR3 spans 15 amino acids. This CDR3 reads CASSQQGHRNTEAFF. The CDR3 region has the DNA TGTGCCAGCAGCCAACAGGGACACAGGAACACTGAAGCTTTCTTT.

The gene calls are TRBV7-3 and TRBJ1-1; TRBD1 agrees at 7 bases. J gave up 3 bases and V 2 bases, and 15 bases lay outside the gene matches. CDR1 and CDR2 from the germline V gene are SGHTA and FQGTGA. This CDR3 has 18 amino acids. Here the CDR3 DNA reads TGTGCCAGCAGCTTATTTTTCCCAAAGACAGGGAACGACACTGAAGCTTTCTTT. Its protein product is CASSLFFPKTGNDTEAFF.

The V and J genes are TRBV12-5 and TRBJ1-3; 8 nucleotides align to TRBD1. V gave up 6 bases and J gave up 3 bases; unmatched junction bases: 4. Germline values: CDR1 LGHNT, CDR2 FRNRAP. This CDR3 region has 14 residues. CDR3 protein: CASGWGTGGNTIYF. CDR3 DNA sequence: TGTGCTAGTGGCTGGGGGACAGGTGGAAACACCATATATTTT.

The CDR3, as DNA: TGTGCCAGCCGAATGGTTGGACAAACCGGGGAGCTGTTTTTT. It specifies CASRMVGQTGELFF. V gene TRBV2 combines with J gene TRBJ2-2; D is possibly TRBD1 (5 bases). The CDR3 has 14 residues. Trimming took off 8 bases at V and 5 bases at J, with 15 bases between the two ends. CDR1 and CDR2 (germline): SNHLY, FYNNEI.

This sequence joins TRBV5-8 and TRBJ2-3; 11 bases agree with TRBD1. The V and J ends lost 2 bases and 5 bases, in that order; junction bases with no gene match: 7. The CDR3 has 16 residues. In germline, CDR1 is SGHTS, CDR2 YDEGEE. The CDR3 is CASSFSPDRGQDTQYF. CDR3 sequence (DNA): TGTGCCAGCAGCTTTTCCCCGGACAGGGGGCAAGATACGCAGTATTTT. The full variable domain, its missing parts supplied by reference TRBV5-8 and TRBJ2-3, is EAGVTQSPTHLIKTRGQQATLRCSPISGHTSVYWYQQALGLGLQFLLWYDEGEERNRGNFPPRFSGRQFPNYSSELNVNALELEDSALYLCASSFSPDRGQDTQYFGPGTRLTVL.

The chain has TRBV5-1 and TRBJ2-7; 11 bases are shared with TRBD1. The CDR3 runs 15 residues. Germline CDR1 reads SGHRS; CDR2 reads YFSETQ. The V and J ends lost 4 bases and 5 bases, in that order; junction bases with no gene match: 8. CDR3 in DNA: TGCGCCAGCAGCCACACCGGGACAGGGGGGGACGAGCAGTACTTC. Protein product: CASSHTGTGGDEQYF.

The count of this clone is one. The V call is TRBV29-1, the J call TRBJ1-1; tentative D call: TRBD1 (5 bases). V was trimmed by 5 bases and J by 0 bases, leaving 10 bases between them. In germline, CDR1 is SQVTM, CDR2 ANQGSEA. The length of the CDR3 is 13 residues. CDR3 sequence (DNA): TGCAGCGTTACACAGGATATGAACACTGAAGCTTTCTTT. Translation: CSVTQDMNTEAFF.